The 22 T cell receptor beta chains reported below all come from one sample, sequenced in a study of CD8 T cells in Susac syndrome. Reverse transcription of roughly 0.45 to 1 ug RNA used random hexamers. TCRdb re-derived calls from the immunoSEQ multiplex PCR reads in MiXCR, one entry per CDR3 protein. This table holds about 83,000 distinct CDR3 sequences, approximately 96% found once. Sequenced sample: CD8+ T cells from PBMCs. These receptors all stem from a human donor with Susac syndrome.

CDR3 sequence (DNA): TGTGCCAGCAGCGTAGGCGGGCTCGACACAGATACGCAGTATTTT. This encodes CASSVGGLDTDTQYF. The gene calls are TRBV9 and TRBJ2-3, with D possibly TRBD2 on 5 matching bases. CDR1 is SGDLS and CDR2 is YYNGEE in the germline V gene. The CDR3 has 15 residues. V lost 0 bases and J lost 2, with 10 bases in between.

The chain employs TRBV20-1 and TRBJ2-6; D not certain. Germline lookup yields CDR1 DFQATT and CDR2 SNEGSKA (reference sequence). The CDR3 consists of 14 residues. V shed 2 bases and J shed 0 bases, with 5 bases lying between them. CDR3 loop: CSARHSSGANVLTF. CDR3 nucleotides: TGCAGTGCTAGACACAGCTCTGGGGCCAACGTCCTGACTTTC.

J is TRBJ2-1 and V is TRBV28; TRBD2 agrees at 12 bases. CDR3 size: 16 residues. Germline lookup yields CDR1 MDHEN and CDR2 SYDVKM. The junction had 7 bases not matched to a gene; V was cut back by 5 bases and J by 5 bases. CDR3 nucleotides: TGTGCCAGCAGTGCCACGACTAGCGGGAGAGACAATGAGCAGTTCTTC. Translating it yields CASSATTSGRDNEQFF. The variable domain in full, with the rest retrieved from reference TRBV28 and TRBJ2-1, is DVKVTQSSRYLVKRTGEKVFLECVQDMDHENMFWYRQDPGLGLRLIYFSYDVKMKEKGDIPEGYSVSREKKERFSLILESASTNQTSMYLCASSATTSGRDNEQFFGPGTRLTVL.

The chain carries TRBV27 and TRBJ1-1, with D unresolved. V lost 6 bases and J 1 base, leaving 9 bases between the germline ends. The length of the CDR3 is 13 residues. Germline-derived CDR1 and CDR2 are MNHEY and SMNVEV (reference sequence). This CDR3 reads CASRDSGNTEAFF. As DNA, the CDR3 is TGTGCCAGCAGGGACTCCGGGAACACTGAAGCTTTCTTT.

This chain joins TRBV20-1 and TRBJ1-1; 10 positions agree with TRBD1. The CDR3 has 14 residues. Germline CDR1 DFQATT, CDR2 SNEGSKA (reference sequence). V gave up 4 bases and J gave up 4 bases; unmatched junction bases: 6. For the CDR3, the DNA is TGCAGTGCTACGTCCGGGACAGGGGTCACTGAAGCTTTCTTT. This encodes CSATSGTGVTEAFF.

The chain couples TRBV5-6 to TRBJ1-1, with D possibly TRBD1 on 5 matching bases. The CDR3 is made up of 14 amino acids. Between the trimmed V and J ends, which lost 0 bases and 10 bases, there was a span of 16 bases. Germline CDR1 and CDR2: SGHDT and YYEEEE. This CDR3 is CASSLGAQRGPAFF. Here the CDR3 DNA reads TGTGCCAGCAGCTTGGGGGCACAGCGGGGCCCAGCTTTCTTT. Supplemented by reference TRBV5-6 and TRBJ1-1, the full variable domain reads DAGVTQSPTHLIKTRGQQVTLRCSPKSGHDTVSWYQQALGQGPQFIFQYYEEEERQRGNFPDRFSGHQFPNYSSELNVNALLLGDSALYLCASSLGAQRGPAFFGQGTRLTVV.

The rearrangement joins TRBV29-1 to TRBJ2-7; 11 bases fit TRBD2. J lost 6 bases, V lost 5 bases, and 6 bases had no gene match. The CDR3 consists of 13 residues. The germline V gene has CDR1 SQVTM and CDR2 ANQGSEA. The CDR3 sequence is CSVPVAGGLEQYF. In nucleotides, the CDR3 is TGCAGCGTTCCGGTAGCGGGAGGGCTCGAGCAGTACTTC.

This CDR3 is CATSREGQGILEQFF. CDR3 coding DNA: TGTGCCACCAGCAGAGAGGGACAGGGTATTCTTGAGCAGTTCTTC. The rearrangement joins TRBV15 to TRBJ2-1; 9 bases fit TRBD1. The CDR3 has 15 residues. V lost 0 bases, J lost 9 bases, and 6 bases stayed unmatched. Looked up from germline, CDR1 is LNHNV and CDR2 is YYDKDF (reference sequence). The full variable domain, its missing parts supplied by reference TRBV15 and TRBJ2-1, is DAMVIQNPRYQVTQFGKPVTLSCSQTLNHNVMYWYQQKSSQAPKLLFHYYDKDFNNEADTPDNFQSRRPNTSFCFLDIRSPGLGDTAMYLCATSREGQGILEQFFGPGTRLTVL.

V gene TRBV28 combines with J gene TRBJ1-2, with 8 positions matching TRBD1. The J segment lost 7 bases and the V segment lost 6 bases, leaving 10 bases of the junction unmatched. The CDR3 is 14 amino acids. The germline V gene has CDR1 MDHEN and CDR2 SYDVKM. The CDR3 bases are TGTGCCAGCAGAACCGGACAGGGAGGTTTTGGCTACACCTTC. This translates into CASRTGQGGFGYTF.

The chain couples TRBV7-3 to TRBJ2-2; D remains ambiguous. Germline CDR1 and CDR2: SGHTA and FQGTGA. The CDR3 extends over 14 amino acids. Between the trimmed V and J ends, which lost 2 bases and 3 bases, there was a span of 7 bases. For the CDR3, the DNA is TGTGCCAGCAGCTTACGGGCATACACCGGGGAGCTGTTTTTT. Translation gives CASSLRAYTGELFF.

This clonotype was counted a few times. This sequence joins TRBV28 and TRBJ2-7; the match to TRBD2 covers 7 bases. V shed 5 bases and J 2 bases; nucleotides not matched to a gene: 6. The germline gives CDR1 MDHEN, CDR2 SYDVKM. The CDR3 is 14 amino acids. The CDR3 sequence is CASSLGLVAYEQYF. The CDR3 bases are TGTGCCAGCAGTCTCGGACTAGTGGCCTACGAGCAGTACTTC.

The chain links TRBV18 to TRBJ2-1, with D unresolved. Trimming removed 6 bases at V and 5 bases at J, with 11 bases between. Germline V lookup: CDR1 KGHSH, CDR2 LQKENI. The CDR3 spans 13 residues. This CDR3 reads CASSQGSDNEQFF. The DNA for the CDR3 is TGTGCCAGCTCGCAAGGATCGGACAATGAGCAGTTCTTC.

The genes are TRBV29-1 and TRBJ2-2; D is unclear. The V end lost 7 bases, the J end lost 4 bases, and 16 bases lay between the germline ends. The CDR3 covers 14 residues. Germline V lookup: CDR1 SQVTM, CDR2 ANQGSEA. The CDR3: CSASGPDRTGELFF. Written as DNA, the CDR3 is TGCAGCGCATCCGGACCTGACCGCACCGGGGAGCTGTTTTTT.

This clonotype was detected only a few times. This rearrangement joins TRBV18 to TRBJ2-3; possibly TRBD1 for D (6 bases). Per germline, CDR1 KGHSH and CDR2 LQKENI. This CDR3 is 13 amino acids long. V was shortened by 3 bases and J by 6 bases, with 10 bases between the two germline ends. This chain's CDR3 is CASSPQGTDTQYF. The CDR3 coding sequence is TGTGCCAGCTCACCCCAGGGGACCGATACGCAGTATTTT.

The chain joins TRBV29-1 to TRBJ1-1; D possibly corresponds to TRBD1 (5 bases). The CDR3 loop spans 14 amino acids. Trimming removed 6 bases at V and 1 base at J, with 15 bases between. Germline V gene lookup returns CDR1 SQVTM and CDR2 ANQGSEA. CDR3 in amino acids: CSVGTASKNTEAFF. The CDR3, as DNA: TGCAGCGTGGGGACGGCTAGTAAGAACACTGAAGCTTTCTTT. Filled out from reference TRBV29-1 and TRBJ1-1, the complete variable domain reads SAVISQKPSRDICQRGTSLTIQCQVDSQVTMMFWYRQQPGQSLTLIATANQGSEATYESGFVIDKFPISRPNLTFSTLTVSNMSPEDSSIYLCSVGTASKNTEAFFGQGTRLTVV.

The table lists this clonotype with a count of one. The rearrangement uses TRBV9 and TRBJ2-1; 8 nucleotides match TRBD2. In germline, CDR1 is SGDLS, CDR2 YYNGEE. The CDR3 runs 14 residues. V shed 1 base and J 5 bases; nucleotides not matched to a gene: 2. As DNA, the CDR3 is TGTGCCAGCAGCGTATACGGGGGGGACAATGAGCAGTTCTTC. Protein sequence: CASSVYGGDNEQFF. Variable domain in full (rest from reference TRBV9 and TRBJ2-1): DSGVTQTPKHLITATGQRVTLRCSPRSGDLSVYWYQQSLDQGLQFLIQYYNGEERAKGNILERFSAQQFPDLHSELNLSSLELGDSALYFCASSVYGGDNEQFFGPGTRLTVL.

The J gene is TRBJ2-1, the V gene TRBV20-1; no clear D gene. This CDR3 spans 16 amino acids. The V gene's germline CDR1 is DFQATT and CDR2 SNEGSKA (reference sequence). Trimming took off 0 bases at V and 3 bases at J, with 15 bases between the two ends. The CDR3 region has the DNA TGCAGTGCTAGAGATCTTTACCGAAGTGGCTACAATGAGCAGTTCTTC. Encoded protein: CSARDLYRSGYNEQFF.

The chain is built from TRBV20-1 and TRBJ2-3; D possibly matches TRBD1 or TRBD2 (5 bases each). Germline V gene data show CDR1 as DFQATT and CDR2 as SNEGSKA (reference sequence). Trimming took off 7 bases at V and 6 bases at J, with 14 bases between the two ends. The CDR3 loop spans 12 amino acids. CDR3 loop: CSGWDGMDTQYF. The CDR3 nucleotides read TGCAGTGGCTGGGACGGCATGGATACGCAGTATTTT.

V gene TRBV29-1 combines with J gene TRBJ2-2; TRBD2 aligns across 11 bases. V shed 7 bases and J 6 bases; nucleotides not matched to a gene: 13. The CDR3 sequence is 16 residues long. CDR1 SQVTM and CDR2 ANQGSEA come from the germline V gene. The CDR3 DNA reads as TGCAGCGCCCTCCCTACTAGCGGGAGTAAGGCCGGGGAGCTGTTTTTT. It yields the protein CSALPTSGSKAGELFF.

V usage is TRBV12-3 or TRBV12-4 and J usage is TRBJ2-1; no clear D gene. V was pared by 6 bases and J by 5 bases, with 11 bases between. The CDR3 sequence is 13 residues long. Written as DNA, the CDR3 is TGTGCCAGCAGCAAGTGTTCCAACAATGAGCAGTTCTTC. This encodes CASSKCSNNEQFF.

The CDR3 coding sequence is TGCAGCGTGGGCTGGGGGACCTCCTACAATGAGCAGTTCTTC. Translation: CSVGWGTSYNEQFF. The chain has TRBV29-1 and TRBJ2-1, with D perhaps assigned TRBD1 or TRBD2 (5 bases each). The length of the CDR3 is 14 residues. Germline V gives CDR1 SQVTM, CDR2 ANQGSEA. The germline V and J ends were trimmed by 6 bases and 0 bases, with 12 bases remaining between them.

The gene calls are TRBV6-5 and TRBJ2-3; a weak D match, TRBD2 (6 bases). V shed 5 bases and J shed 3 bases, with 12 bases lying between them. Germline V gene data show CDR1 as MNHEY and CDR2 as SVGAGI. The CDR3 is 14 residues long. The DNA of the CDR3 is TGTGCCAGCAGTCTGGATCGGGGGACAGATACGCAGTATTTT. Translated, it gives CASSLDRGTDTQYF.